These 30 T cell receptor beta chains share one sample of origin, sequenced in a study of shared clonotypes between healthy human individuals. The protocol was immunoSEQ multiplex PCR, while the TCRdb copy is restricted to in-frame clones and leaves out a portion. The sample includes 550,000 to 850,000 clones, less than 85% seen only once; the top ten take more than 1.5%. The sample comprised memory CD4+ T cells sorted from blood. Subset here: CD45RA-negative fraction. The receptors were gathered from a woman aged 25 to 39 in good health.

The rearrangement joins TRBV15 to TRBJ2-1; D call uncertain. The CDR3 spans 15 residues. The V gene's germline CDR1 is LNHNV and CDR2 YYDKDF (reference sequence). V shed 0 bases and J shed 0 bases, with 6 bases lying between them. The CDR3 loop reads CATSRDAGSYNEQFF. DNA for the CDR3: TGTGCCACCAGCAGAGATGCTGGCTCCTACAATGAGCAGTTCTTC.

Concerning this clone: One end of the junction fails to match germline, which may point to a read error. The gene calls are TRBV19 and TRBJ1-1, with D tentatively TRBD1 (5 bases). The CDR3 runs to 15 residues. CDR1 is LNHDA and CDR2 is SQIVND in the germline V gene (reference sequence). The CDR3: CATTTGRVENTKAFF. In DNA, the CDR3 is TGTGCCACAACCACCGGCAGGGTTGAGAACACTAAAGCTTTCTTT.

This clone was found once. The rearrangement uses TRBV4-2 and TRBJ2-2; TRBD2 matches at 7 bases. The CDR3 contains 16 residues. Germline V gene lookup returns CDR1 LGHNA and CDR2 YNFKEQ. The trim removed 5 bases at V and 0 bases at J, leaving 6 bases unmatched. This CDR3 is CASSTGLVSNTGELFF. Written as DNA, the CDR3 is TGTGCCAGCAGCACCGGACTAGTCTCGAACACCGGGGAGCTGTTTTTT.

In its sample, this clone was seen once. The junction departs from the called germline gene at one end, perhaps through a read error. This chain links TRBV5-1 with TRBJ2-2; D possibly corresponds to TRBD2 (6 bases). The CDR3 covers 12 residues. Per germline, CDR1 SGHRS and CDR2 YFSETQ. CDR3 in DNA: TGCGCCAGCAGCTTGGCCGGCAGGGAGGTGTTTTTT. Amino acid sequence: CASSLAGREVFF.

This clone was seen at least ten times. One end of the junction does not line up with germline, which may come from a read error. The chain recombines TRBV6-1 with TRBJ2-3; the match to TRBD2 covers 14 bases. Germline CDR1 is MNHNS and CDR2 is SASEGT. The CDR3 length is 13 residues. CDR3 region: CASSGGLAGGRDF. CDR3 in DNA: TGTGCCAGCAGTGGAGGACTAGCGGGAGGTAGGGATTTT.

The chain recombines TRBV6-4 with TRBJ2-2; the D gene is possibly TRBD2 (5 bases). The V end was cut by 3 bases, the J end by 7 bases, with 15 bases between. Germline-derived CDR1 and CDR2 are MRHNA and SNTAGT. This CDR3 spans 15 amino acids. CDR3 nucleotide sequence: TGTGCCAGCAGTGAAGGGAGTGGGTCAGGCGGGGAGCTGTTTTTT. Protein sequence: CASSEGSGSGGELFF.

The V call is TRBV7-2, the J call TRBJ1-1; D is uncertain. Germline assignment: CDR1 SGHTA and CDR2 FQGNSA. V lost 5 bases and J lost 1, with 17 bases in between. This CDR3 has 16 residues. The CDR3 spells CASSAARRRENTEAFF. The DNA of the CDR3 is TGTGCCAGCAGCGCAGCGAGACGGAGGGAGAACACTGAAGCTTTCTTT.

In its sample, this clone was seen a few times. This chain joins TRBV6-1 and TRBJ2-6; no reliable D call. V lost 9 bases and J lost 3, with 6 bases in between. This CDR3 is built from 12 residues. Germline V CDR1 and CDR2: MNHNS, SASEGT. This chain's CDR3 is CASYNGANVLTF. CDR3 in DNA: TGTGCCAGTTACAATGGGGCCAACGTCCTGACTTTC.

The chain carries TRBV5-1 and TRBJ2-2, with D possibly TRBD1 on 6 matching bases. In germline, CDR1 is SGHRS, CDR2 YFSETQ. Trimming took off 5 bases at V and 0 bases at J, with 8 bases between the two ends. The CDR3 loop spans 14 amino acids. The DNA of the CDR3 is TGCGCCAGCAGACGGGACACGAACACCGGGGAGCTGTTTTTT. Translating gives CASRRDTNTGELFF.

This clone occurred once. This chain links TRBV28 with TRBJ2-7, with TRBD2 matching 10 bases. The CDR3 covers 15 residues. In germline, CDR1 is MDHEN, CDR2 SYDVKM. Trimming took 8 bases from V and 4 from J; bases not matched to a gene: 11. CDR3 DNA sequence: TGTGCCAGCTCCCTCGTGGGACTAGCGACATACGAGCAGTACTTC. This gives the protein CASSLVGLATYEQYF.

This clone was seen a handful of times. Other nucleotide sequences from this sample produce the same CDR3. The rearrangement joins TRBV7-9 to TRBJ2-7; 7 bases fit TRBD2. CDR1 and CDR2 (germline): SEHNR, FQNEAQ (reference sequence). The CDR3 consists of 15 residues. Germline trimming cut 1 base from V and 2 bases from J; bases unmatched to any gene: 5. The CDR3 DNA reads TGTGCCAGCAGCTTAGGGCTAGCGGCGACCTACGAGCAGTACTTC. This gives the protein CASSLGLAATYEQYF.

This chain joins TRBV7-7 and TRBJ2-5; 8 bases align to TRBD1. This CDR3 contains 16 residues. From germline, CDR1 is SSHAT and CDR2 FNYEAQ (reference sequence). Trimming cost V 4 bases and J 4 bases; bases outside gene matches: 11. In DNA form, the CDR3 reads TGTGCCAGCAGCTCGAGGGAACCAGGGGGCTTAGAGACCCAGTACTTC. It translates to CASSSREPGGLETQYF.

There are a few counts of this clone. The V gene is TRBV6-1, the J gene TRBJ2-3, with D possibly TRBD1 on 5 matching bases. Germline assignment: CDR1 MNHNS and CDR2 SASEGT. The CDR3 is made up of 16 amino acids. V shed 4 bases and J shed 1 base, with 15 bases lying between them. CDR3 DNA sequence: TGTGCCAGCAGTGTCCCCAGGGTGGCGGGCACAGATACGCAGTATTTT. Its protein product is CASSVPRVAGTDTQYF.

This clone was counted only a few times. Other DNA sequences within the sample encode an identical CDR3. The CDR3 sequence: CASSLAGNTEAFF. The CDR3 DNA follows: TGTGCCAGCAGCTTAGCGGGAAACACTGAAGCTTTCTTT. V gene TRBV7-2 combines with J gene TRBJ1-1; no reliable D call. The CDR3 is 13 amino acids. Germline CDR1 SGHTA, CDR2 FQGNSA. Trimming shortened V by 0 bases and J by 2 bases, and 4 bases separated the two germline ends.

Only one count was recorded for this clone. The chain carries TRBV9 and TRBJ2-3; TRBD2 is a possible D gene (6 bases). Germline V gene data show CDR1 as SGDLS and CDR2 as YYNGEE. The CDR3 length is 16 residues. With 0 bases removed from V and 0 bases from J, the gap between germline ends came to 11 bases. The CDR3 region has the DNA TGTGCCAGCAGCGTAGTAGGGCGGGGAAGCACAGATACGCAGTATTTT. It codes for CASSVVGRGSTDTQYF.

The chain links TRBV5-6 to TRBJ1-2; a possible D gene is TRBD1 (5 bases). CDR3 length: 15 residues. The germline CDR1 and CDR2 sequences are SGHDT and YYEEEE. Trimming left V 4 bases short and J 2 bases short, with 15 bases between. CDR3: CASSLFGAGNYGYTF. CDR3 nucleotides: TGTGCCAGCAGCCTGTTCGGGGCAGGGAACTATGGCTACACCTTC.

The gene calls are TRBV28 and TRBJ1-4; D possibly corresponds to TRBD1 (5 bases). The CDR3 extends over 15 amino acids. With 1 base removed from V and 7 bases from J, the gap between germline ends came to 13 bases. CDR1 is MDHEN and CDR2 is SYDVKM in the germline V gene. In nucleotides, the CDR3 is TGTGCCAGCAGTTTATACGGGGCTTGGTTTGAAAAACTGTTTTTT. Protein product: CASSLYGAWFEKLFF.

The count of this clone is one. The rearrangement joins TRBV5-1 to TRBJ2-5; 8 bases fit TRBD2. Trimming cost V 4 bases and J 5 bases; bases outside gene matches: 16. CDR3 length: 17 residues. Germline CDR1 reads SGHRS; CDR2 reads YFSETQ. The CDR3 region is CASSRDLAGSTSETQYF. DNA of the CDR3: TGCGCCAGCAGCCGTGACTTAGCGGGGAGTACGTCGGAGACCCAGTACTTC.

This clone was seen just once. The chain uses TRBV7-9 and TRBJ2-2; 7 nucleotides match TRBD2. Germline CDR1 SEHNR, CDR2 FQNEAQ (reference sequence). The V segment lost 5 bases and the J segment 1 base; nucleotides outside the gene matches: 4. This CDR3 region has 15 residues. CDR3 DNA sequence: TGTGCCAGCAGCCAGACGGGGGGGAACACCGGGGAGCTGTTTTTT. It specifies CASSQTGGNTGELFF.

The sample holds one count of this clone. This chain uses TRBV2 with TRBJ2-2; 7 positions match TRBD2. The germline V gene encodes CDR1 SNHLY and CDR2 FYNNEI. Unmatched junction bases numbered 2, after V lost 7 bases and J lost 0 bases. This CDR3 is 14 amino acids long. The CDR3 DNA is TGTGCCAGCAAAAGCGGGACGAACACCGGGGAGCTGTTTTTT. Its protein is CASKSGTNTGELFF. Full variable domain (outside the CDR3, taken from reference TRBV2 and TRBJ2-2): EPEVTQTPSHQVTQMGQEVILRCVPISNHLYFYWYRQILGQKVEFLVSFYNNEISEKSEIFDDQFSVERPDGSNFTLKIRSTKLEDSAMYFCASKSGTNTGELFFGEGSRLTVL.

The rearrangement uses TRBV28 and TRBJ1-6, with 8 bases matching TRBD1. V shed 5 bases and J 7 bases; nucleotides not matched to a gene: 7. This CDR3 is built from 15 residues. The germline V gene has CDR1 MDHEN and CDR2 SYDVKM. For the CDR3, the DNA is TGTGCCAGCAGTGGACAGGGTCAGCTGAATTCACCCCTCCACTTT. Its protein product is CASSGQGQLNSPLHF.

This rearrangement joins TRBV28 to TRBJ2-7, with 7 bases aligning to TRBD2. V lost 6 bases to trimming and J lost 2 bases; unmatched junction nucleotides: 13. CDR1 is MDHEN, CDR2 SYDVKM, per germline. CDR3 length: 16 amino acids. The CDR3 DNA reads as TGTGCCAGCAGAACCCCCCTTGGCGGGAGCACCTACGAGCAGTACTTC. It specifies CASRTPLGGSTYEQYF.

J is TRBJ2-5 and V is TRBV27; the D is unclear. This CDR3 spans 12 amino acids. Germline assignment: CDR1 MNHEY and CDR2 SMNVEV (reference sequence). Between the trimmed V and J ends, which lost 6 bases and 5 bases, there was a span of 10 bases. This CDR3 reads CASRTPRETQYF. CDR3 DNA sequence: TGTGCCAGCAGGACCCCCCGTGAGACCCAGTACTTC.

This chain uses TRBV6-6 with TRBJ1-2, with 11 positions matching TRBD1. This CDR3 region has 15 residues. Germline assignment: CDR1 MNHNY and CDR2 SVGAGI (reference sequence). The ends lost 5 bases at V and 2 bases at J; junction bases unmatched: 4. CDR3 DNA sequence: TGTGCCAGCAGTCGGACAGGGGGCCTAAACTATGGCTACACCTTC. It yields the protein CASSRTGGLNYGYTF.

This chain uses TRBV5-1 with TRBJ2-3, with a weak D call TRBD1 (5 bases). Trimming took off 3 bases at V and 4 bases at J, with 15 bases between the two ends. The germline V gene has CDR1 SGHRS and CDR2 YFSETQ. This CDR3 contains 15 residues. Here the CDR3 DNA reads TGCGCCAGCAGCTGGGATCCAGGGTCCCCAGATACGCAGTATTTT. This gives the protein CASSWDPGSPDTQYF.

This clone has more than one count but fewer than ten. A much larger clone sits a single nucleotide away, making a read error possible. Other DNA sequences from this sample encode an identical CDR3 as well. The chain uses TRBV7-9 and TRBJ1-2; D remains ambiguous. Germline V gives CDR1 SEHNR, CDR2 FQNEAQ (reference sequence). The V gene lost 1 base and the J gene lost 4 bases, with 7 bases spanning the gap. This CDR3 has 13 amino acids. The CDR3 sequence: CASSLGGGYGYTF. The CDR3 DNA follows: TGTGCCAGCAGCTTAGGGGGTGGCTATGGCTACACCTTC.

The chain links TRBV6-1 to TRBJ1-1, with TRBD1 identical over 7 bases. Trimming cost V 7 bases and J 4 bases; bases outside gene matches: 3. Germline assignment: CDR1 MNHNS and CDR2 SASEGT. This CDR3 has 12 residues. CDR3 coding DNA: TGTGCCAGCATTAGGGGGCTCACTGAAGCTTTCTTT. Translating gives CASIRGLTEAFF.

The chain employs TRBV4-1 and TRBJ2-7; possibly TRBD1 for D (6 bases). Germline-derived CDR1 and CDR2 are MGHRA and YSYEKL. This CDR3 comprises 15 residues. The V gene lost 1 base and the J gene lost 1 base, with 11 bases spanning the gap. The CDR3 nucleotides are TGCGCCAGCAGCCAAGTACAACAGGGATCCTACGAGCAGTACTTC. Encoded protein: CASSQVQQGSYEQYF.

The CDR3 sequence is CASSLLDQGWPYF. The CDR3 nucleotides read TGCGCCAGCAGCTTGCTAGATCAGGGGTGGCCGTACTTC. The genes are TRBV5-1 and TRBJ2-5, with D possibly being TRBD1 (6 bases). The V end was cut by 1 base, the J end by 13 bases, with 17 bases between. This CDR3 is 13 amino acids long. Germline CDR1 reads SGHRS; CDR2 reads YFSETQ.

CDR3 in DNA: TGTGCCAGCTCACCAGGTCTGGAGGGTCAGCCCCAGCATTTT. It specifies CASSPGLEGQPQHF. This chain uses TRBV18 with TRBJ1-5; D remains unclear. This CDR3 is 14 amino acids long. Germline V lookup: CDR1 KGHSH, CDR2 LQKENI. The V and J ends lost 2 bases and 6 bases respectively, with 11 bases between them. The variable domain in full, completed from reference TRBV18 and TRBJ1-5, reads NAGVMQNPRHLVRRRGQEARLRCSPMKGHSHVYWYRQLPEEGLKFMVYLQKENIIDESGMPKERFSAEFPKEGPSILRIQQVVRGDSAAYFCASSPGLEGQPQHFGDGTRLSIL.